Detailed here is one T cell receptor beta chain. The target antigen is unknown. Autoimmune disease history or systemic immunosuppression led to patient exclusion. This specimen comes from a study of OX40 agonist ivuxolimab in advanced cancers. Turning to the study itself: Mean age around 60 years, range 23 to 79; just over 80% male. Antecedent anti-PD-1, anti-PD-L1 or anti-CTLA-4 therapy was permissible, with roughly 40% having received some.

Germline CDR1 is LNHDA and CDR2 is SQIVND (reference sequence). The CDR3 length is 14 residues. V lost 0 bases and J 4 bases, leaving 9 bases between the germline ends. Study-wide results and caveats: Blood T cells, both CD4+ and CD8+, expanded clonally by week 6 at 0.1 to 3.0 mg/kg.

Assay used: immunoSEQ multiplex PCR; TCRdb lists only in-frame clones, some missing. In the table there are about 53,000 clones, 85% to 90% of which are singletons. This clonotype was obtained from an adult with an advanced solid tumor such as melanoma, head and neck, liver or kidney cancer. This chain connects TRBV19 to TRBJ1-2; unclear D gene. The material was CD4+ or CD8+ T cells sorted from blood, obtained in a trial of the OX40 agonist ivuxolimab. The CDR3 sequence is CASSIEWAVYGYTF. The DNA of the CDR3 is TGTGCCAGTAGTATAGAGTGGGCAGTCTATGGCTACACCTTC.